Following are 29 T cell receptor beta chains from one sample sequenced in a study of cytomegalovirus exposure and HLA in healthy donors. A multiplex PCR was run with 60 Vbeta primers and 13 Jbeta primers. Libraries were prepared by immunoSEQ multiplex PCR; TCRdb keeps only in-frame clonotypes and omits some of them. The table for this sample gives fewer than 250,000 clones. The sample consisted of PBMCs. These receptors were taken from a woman in her twenties or thirties in good health and CMV-seropositive.

According to its frequency, this clone is medium-sized. This chain joins TRBV6-1 and TRBJ2-3; D is ambiguous. CDR3 size: 13 residues. Germline CDR1 and CDR2: MNHNS and SASEGT. V was shortened by 2 bases and J by 2 bases, with 5 bases between the two germline ends. CDR3 amino acids: CASSEPYTDTQYF. The CDR3 DNA follows: TGTGCCAGCAGTGAACCCTACACAGATACGCAGTATTTT.

The V call is TRBV27, the J call TRBJ2-6; 7 bases are shared with TRBD2. V dropped 0 bases and J dropped 8; count of bases not matched to a gene: 7. The CDR3 contains 16 residues. Germline CDR1 is MNHEY and CDR2 is SMNVEV (reference sequence). As DNA, the CDR3 is TGTGCCAGCAGTTTATCTCGAAGCGGGAACCCCAACGTCCTGACTTTC. Translated, it gives CASSLSRSGNPNVLTF.

This chain joins TRBV18 and TRBJ1-1, with TRBD1 as a possible D gene (5 bases). CDR3 size: 15 residues. Trimming stripped 0 bases from V and 1 base from J, with 9 bases between. Germline V gene data show CDR1 as KGHSH and CDR2 as LQKENI. This chain's CDR3 is CASSPPAGRNTEAFF. The CDR3 DNA follows: TGTGCCAGCTCACCACCTGCAGGGCGGAACACTGAAGCTTTCTTT.

The genes are TRBV28 and TRBJ2-7, with D perhaps TRBD2 (6 bases). Trimming removed 8 bases at V and 7 bases at J, with 15 bases between. Germline CDR1 and CDR2: MDHEN and SYDVKM. This CDR3 comprises 12 residues. CDR3 amino acids: CASQTGEFEQYF. The CDR3 nucleotides are TGTGCCAGCCAGACGGGGGAGTTTGAGCAGTACTTC.

This sequence joins TRBV29-1 and TRBJ2-4; D not certain. The ends were cut back, 4 bases at V and 0 bases at J, with 7 bases in the middle. This CDR3 has 13 amino acids. Germline assignment: CDR1 SQVTM and CDR2 ANQGSEA. CDR3 sequence: CSVVSQAKNIQYF. The CDR3 nucleotides are TGCAGCGTTGTATCACAAGCCAAAAACATTCAGTACTTC. Combining the CDR3 with reference TRBV29-1 and TRBJ2-4 gives the whole variable domain SAVISQKPSRDICQRGTSLTIQCQVDSQVTMMFWYRQQPGQSLTLIATANQGSEATYESGFVIDKFPISRPNLTFSTLTVSNMSPEDSSIYLCSVVSQAKNIQYFGAGTRLSVL.

The rearrangement links TRBV6-1 to TRBJ1-5; D perhaps matches TRBD1 (5 bases). Trimming left V 2 bases short and J 2 bases short, with 13 bases between. In germline, CDR1 is MNHNS, CDR2 SASEGT. This CDR3 comprises 16 residues. The CDR3 is CASSEQGTAGNQPQHF. The CDR3 coding sequence is TGTGCCAGCAGTGAACAGGGAACGGCGGGCAATCAGCCCCAGCATTTT.

This chain links TRBV18 with TRBJ1-6, with TRBD1 matching 11 bases. V trimming: 3 bases; J trimming: 8 bases; junction bases outside the gene matches: 9. The CDR3 spans 17 residues. CDR1 and CDR2 from the germline V gene are KGHSH and LQKENI. This CDR3 is CASSPTEGTGGYSPLHF. CDR3 sequence (DNA): TGTGCCAGCTCACCTACAGAGGGGACAGGGGGTTATTCACCCCTCCACTTT.

Worth noting for this clone: This same CDR3 is encoded by further DNA sequences in the sample. The rearrangement links TRBV2 to TRBJ2-3; no definite D call. This CDR3 has 11 amino acids. V shed 5 bases and J shed 2 bases, with 2 bases lying between them. Germline values: CDR1 SNHLY, CDR2 FYNNEI. CDR3 nucleotides: TGTGCCAGCAGTTACACAGATACGCAGTATTTT. Translated, it gives CASSYTDTQYF.

V usage is TRBV28 and J usage is TRBJ1-2; TRBD1 matches at 7 bases. The V segment lost 5 bases and the J segment 2 bases; nucleotides outside the gene matches: 8. This CDR3 is built from 15 residues. Per the germline V gene, CDR1 is MDHEN and CDR2 is SYDVKM. CDR3 sequence (DNA): TGTGCCAGCAGTAGAGGAGAGACAGGGAACTATGGCTACACCTTC. Protein sequence: CASSRGETGNYGYTF.

The chain uses TRBV18 and TRBJ2-2; TRBD2 is a possible D gene (5 bases). Trimming left V 4 bases short and J 13 bases short, with 13 bases between. This CDR3 has 12 residues. Germline CDR1 and CDR2: KGHSH and LQKENI. The chain's CDR3 is CASSQEAAGLFF. The CDR3 DNA is TGTGCCAGCTCACAGGAAGCGGCGGGGCTGTTTTTT.

CDR3 residues: CASSQYRGPAGHEQYF. The DNA of the CDR3 is TGTGCCAGCAGTCAATACAGGGGACCGGCGGGACACGAGCAGTACTTC. This chain links TRBV6-6 with TRBJ2-5; tentatively, D is TRBD1 (7 bases). The J call may be mistaken, given a closer DNA end match to TRBJ2-7. Germline CDR1 is MNHNY and CDR2 is SVGAGI (reference sequence). The CDR3 sequence is 16 residues long.

The chain couples TRBV9 to TRBJ1-6; 8 bases map to TRBD1. The germline V gene encodes CDR1 SGDLS and CDR2 YYNGEE. This CDR3 comprises 13 residues. V shed 1 base and J 9 bases; nucleotides not matched to a gene: 0. CDR3 DNA sequence: TGTGCCAGCAGCGTACAGGGGGCTTCACCCCTCCACTTT. It is translated as CASSVQGASPLHF.

The chain uses TRBV18 and TRBJ1-2, with D possibly being TRBD1 (5 bases). The germline gives CDR1 KGHSH, CDR2 LQKENI. V gave up 2 bases and J gave up 4 bases, with 17 bases separating them. The CDR3 length is 16 residues. CDR3 protein: CASSPSEMGGPYGYTF. In DNA form, the CDR3 reads TGTGCCAGCTCACCAAGCGAAATGGGGGGACCCTATGGCTACACCTTC. The whole variable domain, remainder taken from reference TRBV18 and TRBJ1-2, is NAGVMQNPRHLVRRRGQEARLRCSPMKGHSHVYWYRQLPEEGLKFMVYLQKENIIDESGMPKERFSAEFPKEGPSILRIQQVVRGDSAAYFCASSPSEMGGPYGYTFGSGTRLTVV.

The genes are TRBV4-1 and TRBJ1-3; TRBD1 agrees at 8 bases. Germline V gives CDR1 MGHRA, CDR2 YSYEKL. The V segment lost 3 bases and the J segment 0 bases; nucleotides outside the gene matches: 10. The CDR3 spans 18 residues. CDR3 bases: TGCGCCAGCAGCCAGGCAGCCCAGGGGGCCTACTCTGGAAACACCATATATTTT. This gives the protein CASSQAAQGAYSGNTIYF.

The chain carries TRBV2 and TRBJ2-3; D unclear. Trimming shortened V by 2 bases and J by 0 bases, and 9 bases separated the two germline ends. Germline V gene lookup returns CDR1 SNHLY and CDR2 FYNNEI. The CDR3 is made up of 15 amino acids. The CDR3 nucleotides are TGTGCCAGCAGTGAAAACAGTCCTAGCACAGATACGCAGTATTTT. It specifies CASSENSPSTDTQYF.

The chain couples TRBV15 to TRBJ2-7; D uncertain. The germline V gene encodes CDR1 LNHNV and CDR2 YYDKDF (reference sequence). CDR3 length equals 16 residues. V was trimmed by 0 bases and J by 0 bases, leaving 12 bases between them. Here the CDR3 DNA reads TGTGCCACCAGCAGAGATCAACCTAGTGGCTCCTACGAGCAGTACTTC. This translates into CATSRDQPSGSYEQYF.

CDR3 amino acids: CASSLLTAGELFF. The CDR3 DNA follows: TGTGCCAGCAGTTTGTTGACAGCCGGGGAGCTGTTTTTT. The chain combines TRBV27 with TRBJ2-2, with D maybe TRBD1 (5 bases). Germline V gives CDR1 MNHEY, CDR2 SMNVEV (reference sequence). V lost 3 bases and J 6 bases, leaving 8 bases between the germline ends. This CDR3 has 13 residues.

The CDR3 sequence: CASSPGVSGKNIQYF. DNA of the CDR3: TGTGCCAGCAGCCCGGGGGTCAGTGGCAAAAACATTCAGTACTTC. This chain connects TRBV2 to TRBJ2-4; possible D gene TRBD2, 6 bases. V was shortened by 6 bases and J by 3 bases, with 15 bases between the two germline ends. The CDR3 covers 15 residues. CDR1 SNHLY and CDR2 FYNNEI come from the germline V gene.

The chain uses TRBV18 and TRBJ1-6, with D perhaps TRBD1 (6 bases). The CDR3 totals 18 residues. Germline-derived CDR1 and CDR2 are KGHSH and LQKENI. The V end was cut by 2 bases, the J end by 0 bases, with 14 bases between. The CDR3 DNA reads TGTGCCAGCTCACCAGGGGTGGGGGCAGGCTCCTATAATTCACCCCTCCACTTT. Translating gives CASSPGVGAGSYNSPLHF.

V and J are TRBV14 and TRBJ2-7, with D possibly TRBD1 on 6 matching bases. V lost 1 base and J lost 6, with 16 bases in between. Germline V CDR1 and CDR2: SGHDN, FVKESK. This CDR3 contains 15 residues. CDR3 in DNA: TGTGCCAGCAGCCAAGCTGTCAGGGGACGGTTCGAGCAGTACTTC. Protein: CASSQAVRGRFEQYF. Full variable domain (rest looked up from reference TRBV14 and TRBJ2-7): EAGVTQFPSHSVIEKGQTVTLRCDPISGHDNLYWYRRVMGKEIKFLLHFVKESKQDESGMPNNRFLAERTGGTYSTLKVQPAELEDSGVYFCASSQAVRGRFEQYFGPGTRLTVT.

The chain uses TRBV7-2 and TRBJ1-1, with TRBD1 identical over 7 bases. V was clipped by 3 bases and J by 1 base; unmatched bases: 2. The germline CDR1 and CDR2 sequences are SGHTA and FQGNSA. This CDR3 has 14 residues. As DNA, the CDR3 is TGTGCCAGCAGCTTCCGGGACAGGAACACTGAAGCTTTCTTT. Its protein product is CASSFRDRNTEAFF.

The gene calls are TRBV5-5 and TRBJ1-1, with D perhaps matching TRBD1 (5 bases). The V end was cut by 0 bases, the J end by 4 bases, with 16 bases between. In germline, CDR1 is SGHKS, CDR2 YYEKEE (reference sequence). The CDR3 has 16 amino acids. The CDR3 reads CASSLAQGRETTEAFF. CDR3 nucleotides: TGTGCCAGCAGCTTGGCTCAGGGAAGAGAAACCACTGAAGCTTTCTTT.

A word on this clone: Distinct nucleotide sequences in the sample also encode this CDR3. V usage is TRBV7-2 and J usage is TRBJ2-7; D is perhaps TRBD2 (6 bases). Trimming pared 6 bases from V and 0 bases from J, leaving 12 bases between. The germline V gene has CDR1 SGHTA and CDR2 FQGNSA. CDR3 length: 14 residues. CDR3 sequence reads: CASSLPGASYEQYF. The CDR3 bases are TGTGCCAGCAGTTTACCGGGAGCCTCCTACGAGCAGTACTTC.

The chain employs TRBV11-2 and TRBJ2-1; 9 nucleotides line up with TRBD1. J was trimmed by 3 bases and V by 5 bases; bases with no gene match: 5. The CDR3 consists of 15 residues. Germline assignment: CDR1 SGHAT and CDR2 FQNNGV. CDR3 region: CASSAGTGSYNEQFF. CDR3 DNA sequence: TGTGCCAGCAGCGCCGGGACAGGGAGCTACAATGAGCAGTTCTTC. Supplemented by reference TRBV11-2 and TRBJ2-1, the full variable domain reads EAGVAQSPRYKIIEKRQSVAFWCNPISGHATLYWYQQILGQGPKLLIQFQNNGVVDDSQLPKDRFSAERLKGVDSTLKIQPAKLEDSAVYLCASSAGTGSYNEQFFGPGTRLTVL.

The chain recombines TRBV9 with TRBJ2-5; D is unclear. Germline CDR1 SGDLS, CDR2 YYNGEE. The CDR3 length is 14 residues. Trimming pared 4 bases from V and 1 base from J, leaving 11 bases between. In nucleotides, the CDR3 is TGTGCCAGCAGCCAGACTGCATTCCAAGAGACCCAGTACTTC. Its translation: CASSQTAFQETQYF.

The V call is TRBV4-2, the J call TRBJ1-3, with a tentative D call TRBD1 (5 bases). Trimming took off 1 base at V and 4 bases at J, with 11 bases between the two ends. CDR1 LGHNA and CDR2 YNFKEQ come from the germline V gene. The CDR3 contains 15 residues. The CDR3 nucleotides read TGTGCCAGCAGCCAAGGAACAGGATTAGGAAACACCATATATTTT. Translating it yields CASSQGTGLGNTIYF.

The gene calls are TRBV30 and TRBJ1-1; TRBD1 is a possible D gene (6 bases). This CDR3 has 14 residues. CDR1 and CDR2 (germline): GTSNPN, SVGIG (reference sequence). The V end was cut by 4 bases, the J end by 2 bases, with 14 bases between. The CDR3 DNA follows: TGTGCCTGGAACGAAGGGGGATATAACACTGAAGCTTTCTTT. This gives the protein CAWNEGGYNTEAFF.

The chain uses TRBV5-4 and TRBJ1-2; 9 nucleotides align to TRBD1. Germline CDR1 reads SGHNT; CDR2 reads YYREEE (reference sequence). Germline trimming cut 4 bases from V and 0 bases from J; bases unmatched to any gene: 10. The CDR3 is 17 amino acids. The CDR3 region is CASSTVRQGDSNYGYTF. The CDR3 DNA follows: TGTGCCAGCAGCACCGTTAGACAGGGGGACTCTAACTATGGCTACACCTTC.

This chain connects TRBV5-1 to TRBJ2-2, with 15 bases lining up with TRBD2. After removal of 4 bases from V and 1 base from J, the junction contained 5 bases not matched to a gene. Per germline, CDR1 SGHRS and CDR2 YFSETQ. The CDR3 contains 18 residues. CDR3 loop: CASSLLGLAGGNTGELFF. The CDR3, as DNA: TGCGCCAGCAGCCTCTTGGGACTAGCGGGAGGGAACACCGGGGAGCTGTTTTTT.